This T cell receptor beta chain appears in the sequencing data of a study of T-cell reconstitution after alpha-beta-depleted transplantation in children. This clonotype was seen a few times. Preparing the TCRbeta library involved the use of unique molecular identifiers. From the PCR reads, TCRdb called clonotypes with MiXCR, one entry per CDR3 protein. The sample shows about 590,000 distinct CDR3 sequences, around 13% of them seen only once. Germline V CDR1 and CDR2: SGHAT, FQNNGV. Germline trimming cut 3 bases from V and 3 bases from J; bases unmatched to any gene: 8. The CDR3 has 16 residues. This material consisted of PBMCs, mostly from graft donor cells, taken 360 days after TCRalphabeta/CD19-depleted stem cell transplant. V is TRBV11-2 and J is TRBJ2-7, with 10 nucleotides matching TRBD1. The source is a male patient aged 10-17 years who had a stem cell transplant for acute myeloid leukemia, so the T cells may come from the graft donor. The CDR3 region is CASSFGGQGRSYEQYF. The DNA of the CDR3 is TGTGCCAGCAGCTTTGGGGGACAGGGGAGGAGCTACGAGCAGTACTTC.